This T cell receptor beta chain is from a study of T cells in Graves' hyperthyroidism and ophthalmopathy. General study points: Ophthalmopathy was separated from stable hyperthyroidism by a 13 V-J model.

Reasons for excluding patients were uncontrolled infection, other autoimmune disease, pregnancy or lactation. Only a few counts were recorded for this clonotype. What it binds is not known. There were TCR beta CDR3 regions amplified from RNA transcripts. RT-PCR in the first round (using the HTBI primer set) targeted the TCR CDR3. Via MiXCR, TCRdb re-called the multiplex PCR reads, giving one row per CDR3 protein. This table holds about 530,000 distinct CDR3 sequences, about 15% found once. This receptor was obtained from a woman in her late teens or twenties with Graves' ophthalmopathy. Sequenced material: blood.

CDR3 loop: CASSRDRDRTSGQFF. The CDR3 DNA is TGTGCCAGCAGCCGAGACCGGGACAGAACTTCAGGGCAGTTCTTC. V is TRBV4-2 and J is TRBJ2-1; 7 bases are a match to TRBD1. The V segment lost 4 bases and the J segment 12 bases; nucleotides outside the gene matches: 15. Germline loops: CDR1 LGHNA, CDR2 YNFKEQ. CDR3 length: 15 amino acids.